The rows below give T cell receptor beta chains drawn from one sample of a study of shared clonotypes between healthy human individuals. The protocol was immunoSEQ multiplex PCR, while the TCRdb copy is restricted to in-frame clones and leaves out a portion. The top ten hold 20% to 25% of the sample, which has 110,000 or so clones, around two thirds seen once. Sequencing input: memory CD8+ T cells sorted from blood. Receptor source: a woman between 25 and 40 years old in good health. The CDR3 runs from the conserved cysteine through the conserved F or W. A D gene is named only where the DNA matches it firmly. Clone size is shown for a subset of rows, as once, few, many or a class of expanded clone.

>TRBJ1-1|TRBV14|16|.|many
CASSLDTQGGNTEAFF
TGTGCCAGCAGCCTCGATACACAGGGAGGAAACACTGAAGCTTTCTTT
>TRBJ2-7|TRBV29-1|12|TRBD2|.
CSVASGDYEQYF
TGCAGCGTTGCTAGCGGCGACTACGAGCAGTACTTC
>TRBJ2-3|TRBV6-5|15|TRBD2|.
CASSRLAGNTDTQYF
TGTGCCAGCAGTCGACTAGCGGGAAACACAGATACGCAGTATTTT
>TRBJ1-5|TRBV28|22|TRBD1|.
CASSLSIFARDRVGLLNQPQHF
TGTGCCAGCAGTTTATCCATCTTTGCCCGGGACAGGGTCGGTTTATTGAATCAGCCCCAGCATTTT
>TRBJ2-1|TRBV28|13|.|.
CASTLGTYNEQFF
TGTGCCAGCACCTTGGGGACCTACAATGAGCAGTTCTTC
>TRBJ2-7|TRBV4-2|16|TRBD2|few
CASSQDPAGESYEQYF
TGTGCCAGCAGCCAAGATCCCGCGGGGGAATCCTACGAGCAGTACTTC
>TRBJ1-4|TRBV19|18|.|.
CASSRIPARAATNEKLFF
TGTGCCAGTAGTAGAATCCCTGCCAGGGCGGCTACTAATGAAAAACTGTTTTTT
>TRBJ2-1|TRBV7-9|17|TRBD2|.
CASSLSGLAGILNEQFF
TGTGCCAGCAGCTTATCCGGACTAGCCGGCATCTTGAATGAGCAGTTCTTC
>TRBJ2-1|TRBV5-6|14|TRBD1|.
CASSLGTGRYEQFF
TGTGCCAGCAGCTTAGGGACAGGGAGGTATGAGCAGTTCTTC
>TRBJ2-3|TRBV27|11|.|.
CASFVGDTQYF
TGTGCCAGCTTCGTGGGTGATACGCAGTATTTT
>TRBJ2-7|TRBV11-2|16|TRBD1|once
CASSQTLGTGGFEQYF
TGTGCCAGCAGCCAAACACTGGGGACAGGGGGTTTTGAGCAGTACTTC
>TRBJ1-2|TRBV27|15|.|.
CASSLSRGQRYGYTF
TGTGCCAGCAGTTTAAGTCGGGGCCAGAGATATGGCTACACCTTC
>TRBJ1-2|TRBV11-2|12|.|.
CASSVNDYGYTF
TGTGCCAGTTCTGTGAACGACTATGGCTACACCTTC
>TRBJ2-1|TRBV10-2|13|.|once
CASNTGLYNEQFF
TGCGCCAGCAATACCGGTTTGTACAATGAGCAGTTCTTC
>TRBJ2-7|TRBV5-4|11|.|.
CASSRGNEQYF
TGTGCCAGCAGCAGGGGGAACGAGCAGTACTTC
>TRBJ1-2|TRBV9|14|.|.
CASSGSGDNYGYTF
TGTGCCAGCAGCGGGAGCGGTGACAATTATGGCTACACCTTC
>TRBJ2-7|TRBV27|14|TRBD1|.
CASSLMRDSYEQYF
TGTGCCAGCAGTCTAATGAGGGACAGCTACGAGCAGTACTTC
>TRBJ2-7|TRBV19|14|.|.
CASSAQPSSYEQYF
TGTGCCAGTAGTGCCCAGCCGAGCTCCTACGAGCAGTACTTC
>TRBJ2-5|TRBV5-6|14|TRBD1|.
CASGQGVTRETQYF
TGTGCCAGCGGACAGGGGGTAACCCGGGAGACCCAGTACTTC
>TRBJ2-7|TRBV11-2|18|TRBD2|once
CASSTRGLAGVLSYEQYF
TGTGCCAGCAGCACGCGGGGACTAGCGGGAGTCCTGTCCTACGAGCAGTACTTC
>TRBJ2-5|TRBV6-1|13|.|.
CASEDRVESTQYF
TGTGCCAGTGAAGACCGGGTGGAGTCGACCCAGTACTTC
>TRBJ2-6|TRBV2|18|TRBD1|.
CASSEAQGVVSGANVLTF
TGTGCCAGCAGTGAAGCGCAGGGGGTTGTATCTGGGGCCAACGTCCTGACTTTC
>TRBJ2-7|TRBV23-1|17|.|.
CASSQPGGTQPSPEQYF
TGCGCCAGCAGTCAACCGGGCGGGACCCAACCCTCCCCCGAGCAGTACTTC
>TRBJ2-1|TRBV29-1|14|.|.
CSVEIMNSYNEQFF
TGCAGCGTGGAAATAATGAACTCCTACAATGAGCAGTTCTTC
>TRBJ1-4|TRBV4-1|14|.|.
CASSWTSTNEKLFF
TGCGCCAGCAGCTGGACTTCAACTAATGAAAAACTGTTTTTT